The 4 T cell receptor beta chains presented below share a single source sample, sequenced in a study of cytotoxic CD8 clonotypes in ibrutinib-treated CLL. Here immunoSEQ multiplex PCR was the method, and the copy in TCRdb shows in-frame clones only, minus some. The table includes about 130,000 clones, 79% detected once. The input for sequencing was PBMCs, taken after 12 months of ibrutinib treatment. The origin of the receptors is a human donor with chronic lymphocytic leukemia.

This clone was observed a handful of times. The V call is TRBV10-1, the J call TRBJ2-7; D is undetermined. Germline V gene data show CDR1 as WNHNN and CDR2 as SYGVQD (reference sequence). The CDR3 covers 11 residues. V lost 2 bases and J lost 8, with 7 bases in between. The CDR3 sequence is CASSEDHKQYF. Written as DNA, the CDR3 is TGCGCCAGCAGTGAGGACCATAAGCAGTACTTC.

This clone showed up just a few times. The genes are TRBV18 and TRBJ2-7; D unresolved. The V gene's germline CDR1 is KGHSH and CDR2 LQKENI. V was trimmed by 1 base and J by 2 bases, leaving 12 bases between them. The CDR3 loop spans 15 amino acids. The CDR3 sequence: CASSPRLLPTYEQYF. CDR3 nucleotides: TGTGCCAGCTCACCACGCCTCCTACCTACCTACGAGCAGTACTTC.

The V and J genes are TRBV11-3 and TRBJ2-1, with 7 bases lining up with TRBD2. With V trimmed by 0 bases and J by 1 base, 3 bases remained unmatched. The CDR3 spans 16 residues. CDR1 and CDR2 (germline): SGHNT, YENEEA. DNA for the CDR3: TGTGCCAGCAGCTTAGATTCTAGCGGTTCCTACAATGAGCAGTTCTTC. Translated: CASSLDSSGSYNEQFF. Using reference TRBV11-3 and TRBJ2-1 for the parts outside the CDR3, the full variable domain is EAGVVQSPRYKIIEKKQPVAFWCNPISGHNTLYWYLQNLGQGPELLIRYENEEAVDDSQLPKDRFSAERLKGVDSTLKIQPAELGDSAVYLCASSLDSSGSYNEQFFGPGTRLTVL.

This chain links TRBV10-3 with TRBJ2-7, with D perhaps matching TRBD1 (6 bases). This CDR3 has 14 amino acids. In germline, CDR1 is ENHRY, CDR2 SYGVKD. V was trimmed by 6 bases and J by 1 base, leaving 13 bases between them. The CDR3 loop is CAISRDIKSYEQYF. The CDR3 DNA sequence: TGTGCCATCAGCCGGGACATAAAGTCCTACGAGCAGTACTTC.